Following are 24 T cell receptor beta chains from one sample sequenced in a study of blood T cell repertoires in COVID-19. Generated by immunoSEQ multiplex PCR, the TCRdb table keeps only in-frame clones and is missing some. The sample includes about 110,000 clones, less than 90% of them seen just once. Sequencing was performed on peripheral blood. Receptors originate from a woman aged 55-70 years with acute or convalescent COVID-19.

The chain carries TRBV9 and TRBJ2-7; D is uncertain. Trimming took 3 bases from V and 2 from J, leaving 12 bases between them. Germline V gene lookup returns CDR1 SGDLS and CDR2 YYNGEE. The CDR3 consists of 14 residues. The CDR3 DNA reads TGTGCCAGCAGCGGATGGGCATCACCCTACGAGCAGTACTTC. Translated, it gives CASSGWASPYEQYF.

The chain recombines TRBV7-3 with TRBJ2-3; 7 bases are a match to TRBD2. This CDR3 spans 14 amino acids. The germline V gene encodes CDR1 SGHTA and CDR2 FQGTGA. The junction had 6 bases not matched to a gene; V was cut back by 6 bases and J by 3 bases. This CDR3 is CASSTGGRTDTQYF. The CDR3 nucleotides read TGTGCCAGCAGTACGGGGGGTCGGACAGATACGCAGTATTTT.

The chain uses TRBV5-1 and TRBJ1-3, with TRBD1 as a possible D gene (6 bases). The CDR3 sequence is 16 residues long. CDR1 and CDR2 from the germline V gene are SGHRS and YFSETQ. V lost 4 bases and J 0 bases, leaving 14 bases between the germline ends. CDR3 region: CASSLGDNFSGNTIYF. The CDR3 DNA sequence: TGCGCCAGCAGCCTGGGGGACAACTTCTCTGGAAACACCATATATTTT.

The V call is TRBV5-6, the J call TRBJ2-1; D unresolved. Trimming left V 4 bases short and J 8 bases short, with 13 bases between. Germline V gives CDR1 SGHDT, CDR2 YYEEEE. This CDR3 comprises 13 residues. The CDR3 DNA is TGTGCCAGCAGCCTGGACGGTCGGGATGAGCAGTTCTTC. Translation: CASSLDGRDEQFF.

The chain combines TRBV5-1 with TRBJ2-7, with 9 bases identical to TRBD1. Germline V gives CDR1 SGHRS, CDR2 YFSETQ. The CDR3 contains 15 residues. With 0 bases clipped from V and 3 bases from J, the junction kept 4 bases outside the gene matches. CDR3 nucleotide sequence: TGCGCCAGCAGCTTGGACGGGACAGGGTTCTACGAGCAGTACTTC. Translated: CASSLDGTGFYEQYF.

This clone was seen only a few times. The chain links TRBV7-3 to TRBJ1-2, with TRBD1 matching 7 bases. J was trimmed by 10 bases and V by 5 bases; bases with no gene match: 7. The CDR3 is 12 residues long. Germline values: CDR1 SGHTA, CDR2 FQGTGA. The CDR3 region has the DNA TGTGCCAGCAGCCCCGAACAGGGGACCTACACCTTC. Translation gives CASSPEQGTYTF.

V gene TRBV29-1 combines with J gene TRBJ1-2; 8 positions agree with TRBD1. The trim removed 3 bases at V and 7 bases at J, leaving 7 bases unmatched. The CDR3 is 13 amino acids. Germline assignment: CDR1 SQVTM and CDR2 ANQGSEA. DNA for the CDR3: TGCAGCGTTGATCGGCAGGGGGCAGGTGGCTACACCTTC. Translating it yields CSVDRQGAGGYTF.

The chain recombines TRBV6-1 with TRBJ1-2; 7 bases line up with TRBD1. This CDR3 is 13 amino acids long. Germline values: CDR1 MNHNS, CDR2 SASEGT. Unmatched junction bases numbered 3, after V lost 1 base and J lost 7 bases. The CDR3 sequence is CASSEEGAVGYTF. CDR3 DNA sequence: TGTGCCAGCAGTGAAGAGGGGGCAGTTGGCTACACCTTC.

This clone was seen only once. The V gene is TRBV27, the J gene TRBJ2-5; 8 nucleotides line up with TRBD1. The CDR3 sequence is 13 residues long. Germline-derived CDR1 and CDR2 are MNHEY and SMNVEV (reference sequence). V trimming: 6 bases; J trimming: 3 bases; junction bases outside the gene matches: 3. The CDR3 DNA follows: TGTGCCAGCAGCTCGGACAGGGAAGAGACCCAGTACTTC. Translating gives CASSSDREETQYF.

This clone was detected a few times. The chain combines TRBV6-1 with TRBJ1-4; 7 bases are a match to TRBD1. The V segment lost 2 bases and the J segment 9 bases; nucleotides outside the gene matches: 9. Looked up from germline, CDR1 is MNHNS and CDR2 is SASEGT. This CDR3 spans 15 amino acids. CDR3 in amino acids: CASSERLGQIKKLFF. CDR3 nucleotides: TGTGCCAGCAGTGAAAGGCTGGGACAGATTAAAAAACTGTTTTTT.

This clone was seen only a few times. The chain joins TRBV9 to TRBJ2-3; D ambiguous. The germline V and J ends were trimmed by 3 bases and 3 bases, with 8 bases remaining between them. Germline CDR1 is SGDLS and CDR2 is YYNGEE. CDR3 length equals 13 residues. CDR3 region: CASSADGTDTQYF. As DNA, the CDR3 is TGTGCCAGCAGCGCCGACGGGACAGATACGCAGTATTTT. The whole variable domain, filled in from reference TRBV9 and TRBJ2-3, reads DSGVTQTPKHLITATGQRVTLRCSPRSGDLSVYWYQQSLDQGLQFLIQYYNGEERAKGNILERFSAQQFPDLHSELNLSSLELGDSALYFCASSADGTDTQYFGPGTRLTVL.

The V call is TRBV18, the J call TRBJ1-3; D unclear. Germline V lookup: CDR1 KGHSH, CDR2 LQKENI. Trimming pared 3 bases from V and 4 bases from J, leaving 10 bases between. The CDR3 runs 14 residues. This chain's CDR3 is CASSPARGGNTIYF. In DNA form, the CDR3 reads TGTGCCAGCTCACCCGCCCGAGGGGGAAACACCATATATTTT.

This clone was found a few times. V usage is TRBV7-9 and J usage is TRBJ2-3; D is perhaps TRBD1 (6 bases). The germline CDR1 and CDR2 sequences are SEHNR and FQNEAQ (reference sequence). V lost 7 bases and J 4 bases, leaving 18 bases between the germline ends. This CDR3 spans 15 amino acids. This chain's CDR3 is CASIKRGIGADTQYF. DNA for the CDR3: TGTGCCAGCATCAAAAGGGGGATTGGAGCAGATACGCAGTATTTT.

The CDR3 DNA follows: TGTGCCAGCAGTGACTTAGCTAGCGGGATGTACAATGAGCAGTTCTTC. Encoded protein: CASSDLASGMYNEQFF. The chain joins TRBV6-2 or TRBV6-3 to TRBJ2-1; 9 nucleotides align to TRBD2. The J segment lost 4 bases and the V segment lost 5 bases, leaving 9 bases of the junction unmatched. Germline V gene lookup returns CDR1 MNHEY and CDR2 SVGEGT. This CDR3 spans 16 amino acids.

CDR3 amino acids: CASSIGSRLAGDYNEQFF. CDR3 nucleotides: TGTGCCAGTAGTATAGGCTCTCGTCTAGCGGGGGATTACAATGAGCAGTTCTTC. This chain links TRBV19 with TRBJ2-1, with 10 bases fitting TRBD2. The CDR3 is 18 residues long. Germline trimming cut 1 base from V and 4 bases from J; bases unmatched to any gene: 10. Germline V gene sequence: CDR1 LNHDA, CDR2 SQIVND (reference sequence).

The rearrangement links TRBV7-2 to TRBJ2-4; tentative D call: TRBD2 (5 bases). The CDR3 sequence is 18 residues long. The V end lost 3 bases, the J end lost 0 bases, and 18 bases lay between the germline ends. The germline CDR1 and CDR2 sequences are SGHTA and FQGNSA. The CDR3 nucleotides are TGTGCCAGCAGCTTGACTAACCCGACTGCTATAGCCAAAAACATTCAGTACTTC. Its protein product is CASSLTNPTAIAKNIQYF. Using reference TRBV7-2 and TRBJ2-4 for the parts outside the CDR3, the full variable domain is GAGVSQSPSNKVTEKGKDVELRCDPISGHTALYWYRQSLGQGLEFLIYFQGNSAPDKSGLPSDRFSAERTGGSVSTLTIQRTQQEDSAVYLCASSLTNPTAIAKNIQYFGAGTRLSVL.

This sequence joins TRBV20-1 and TRBJ2-1; D unclear. Looked up from germline, CDR1 is DFQATT and CDR2 is SNEGSKA (reference sequence). Trimming left V 4 bases short and J 7 bases short, with 8 bases between. The CDR3 has 11 amino acids. CDR3 DNA sequence: TGCAGTGCTACAGACCGGAATGAGCAGTTCTTC. It translates to CSATDRNEQFF.

CDR3 sequence reads: CASSLRRGNEKLFF. Here the CDR3 DNA reads TGTGCCAGCAGCTTAAGACGGGGGAATGAAAAACTGTTTTTT. The genes are TRBV7-8 and TRBJ1-4; D possibly corresponds to TRBD1 (5 bases). The CDR3 is 14 residues long. With 2 bases removed from V and 5 bases from J, the gap between germline ends came to 9 bases. Looked up from germline, CDR1 is SGHVS and CDR2 is FQNEAQ. The full variable domain, completed using reference TRBV7-8 and TRBJ1-4, is GAGVSQSPRYKVAKRGQDVALRCDPISGHVSLFWYQQALGQGPEFLTYFQNEAQLDKSGLPSDRFFAERPEGSVSTLKIQRTQQEDSAVYLCASSLRRGNEKLFFGSGTQLSVL.

Concerning this clone: This specimen includes other DNA sequences encoding the same CDR3. CDR3 protein: CASSPGTGGDQPQHF. In DNA form, the CDR3 reads TGTGCCAGCAGTCCCGGGACAGGCGGAGATCAGCCCCAGCATTTT. V usage is TRBV27 and J usage is TRBJ1-5; 8 positions agree with TRBD1. Germline CDR1 MNHEY, CDR2 SMNVEV (reference sequence). This CDR3 comprises 15 residues. The J segment lost 5 bases and the V segment lost 5 bases, leaving 8 bases of the junction unmatched.

This chain uses TRBV5-1 with TRBJ2-1, with TRBD2 as a possible D gene (5 bases). V shed 0 bases and J shed 6 bases, with 10 bases lying between them. This CDR3 has 14 residues. Germline loops: CDR1 SGHRS, CDR2 YFSETQ. The CDR3 here is CASSLGGSSNEQFF. CDR3 in DNA: TGCGCCAGCAGCTTGGGTGGGAGTAGCAATGAGCAGTTCTTC.

Regarding this clone: Within the sample, other DNA sequences also encode this same CDR3. V gene TRBV28 combines with J gene TRBJ1-1; 9 nucleotides align to TRBD1. Germline V gives CDR1 MDHEN, CDR2 SYDVKM. CDR3 size: 12 residues. The V segment lost 6 bases and the J segment 11 bases; nucleotides outside the gene matches: 7. In DNA form, the CDR3 reads TGTGCCAGCAGCCTCAGGACAGGGGAGGCTTTCTTT. This sequence encodes CASSLRTGEAFF.

This chain links TRBV28 with TRBJ1-5; tentatively, D is TRBD1 (5 bases). CDR1 is MDHEN, CDR2 SYDVKM, per germline. This CDR3 has 15 amino acids. V dropped 8 bases and J dropped 5 bases, with 19 bases sitting between them. CDR3 region: CASQTGDSTYQPQHF. DNA for the CDR3: TGTGCCAGCCAAACGGGAGACAGCACGTATCAGCCCCAGCATTTT.

This clone was seen only once. This chain connects TRBV10-3 to TRBJ2-2; possible D gene TRBD2, 5 bases. The CDR3 is made up of 16 amino acids. Trimming removed 5 bases from V and 5 bases from J, with 18 bases in between. The germline CDR1 and CDR2 sequences are ENHRY and SYGVKD. CDR3 in DNA: TGTGCCATCAGTAGGTCCATCGGGGTGGGGACCGGGGAGCTGTTTTTT. It translates to CAISRSIGVGTGELFF.

The chain employs TRBV6-5 and TRBJ1-1; D uncertain. V dropped 6 bases and J dropped 4 bases, with 15 bases sitting between them. This CDR3 region has 14 residues. Germline V gene lookup returns CDR1 MNHEY and CDR2 SVGAGI. CDR3 sequence: CASRGSSGITEAFF. CDR3 in DNA: TGTGCCAGCAGGGGCTCTTCGGGGATCACTGAAGCTTTCTTT.